This T cell receptor beta chain was recovered during a study of sequential checkpoint blockade in melanoma. Germline-derived CDR1 and CDR2 are SGHTA and FQGTGA. V lost 2 bases, J lost 4 bases, and 10 bases lay in between. This CDR3 comprises 14 residues. The treatment: randomized to nivolumab then ipilimumab (arm A) or the reverse (arm B). This clone was detected only a few times. Clones were read by immunoSEQ multiplex PCR, and TCRdb kept only the in-frame ones, dropping some. The profile covers roughly 29,000 clones, with approximately 86% appearing a single time and roughly 17% taken by the ten largest.

This TCR came from a human donor with melanoma. The chain carries TRBV7-3 and TRBJ2-3; a possible D gene is TRBD1 (6 bases). Sequencing was performed on CD8+ T cells sorted from blood (inferred from file names), taken from a patient given nivolumab and ipilimumab in sequence. CDR3 residues: CASSLYKGADTQYF. As DNA, the CDR3 is TGTGCCAGCAGCTTATACAAGGGGGCAGATACGCAGTATTTT.